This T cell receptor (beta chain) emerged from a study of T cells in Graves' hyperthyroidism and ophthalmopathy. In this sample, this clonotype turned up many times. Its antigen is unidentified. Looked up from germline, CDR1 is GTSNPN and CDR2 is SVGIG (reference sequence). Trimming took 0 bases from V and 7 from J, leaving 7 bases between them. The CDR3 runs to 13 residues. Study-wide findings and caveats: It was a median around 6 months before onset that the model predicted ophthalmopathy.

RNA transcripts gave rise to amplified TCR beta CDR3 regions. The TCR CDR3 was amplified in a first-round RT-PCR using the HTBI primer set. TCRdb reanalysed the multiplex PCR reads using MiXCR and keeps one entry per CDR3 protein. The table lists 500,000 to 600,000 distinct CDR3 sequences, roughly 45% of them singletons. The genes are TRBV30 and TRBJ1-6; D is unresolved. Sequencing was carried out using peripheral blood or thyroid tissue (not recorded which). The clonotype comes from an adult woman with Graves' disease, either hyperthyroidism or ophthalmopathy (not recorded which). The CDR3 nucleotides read TGTGCCTGGAGTGTACGGCGAAATTCACCCCTCCACTTT. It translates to CAWSVRRNSPLHF.